This T cell receptor (beta chain) was captured in a study of OX40 agonist ivuxolimab in advanced cancers. CDR3 length equals 15 residues. V shed 2 bases and J 3 bases; nucleotides not matched to a gene: 5. Germline V gene data show CDR1 as KGHSH and CDR2 as LQKENI. The assay was immunoSEQ multiplex PCR, and TCRdb's table has in-frame clones only and misses some. The profile shows some 130,000 clones, roughly nine tenths of them singletons. This receptor was obtained from an adult with an advanced solid tumor such as melanoma, head and neck, liver or kidney cancer. The chain links TRBV18 to TRBJ2-3, with 7 positions matching TRBD1. Source: CD4+ or CD8+ T cells sorted from blood, taken in a trial of the OX40 agonist ivuxolimab. The CDR3 region is CASSPVQGETDTQYF. Here the CDR3 DNA reads TGTGCCAGCTCACCAGTGCAGGGGGAAACAGATACGCAGTATTTT. Complete variable domain (other parts from reference TRBV18 and TRBJ2-3): NAGVMQNPRHLVRRRGQEARLRCSPMKGHSHVYWYRQLPEEGLKFMVYLQKENIIDESGMPKERFSAEFPKEGPSILRIQQVVRGDSAAYFCASSPVQGETDTQYFGPGTRLTVL.